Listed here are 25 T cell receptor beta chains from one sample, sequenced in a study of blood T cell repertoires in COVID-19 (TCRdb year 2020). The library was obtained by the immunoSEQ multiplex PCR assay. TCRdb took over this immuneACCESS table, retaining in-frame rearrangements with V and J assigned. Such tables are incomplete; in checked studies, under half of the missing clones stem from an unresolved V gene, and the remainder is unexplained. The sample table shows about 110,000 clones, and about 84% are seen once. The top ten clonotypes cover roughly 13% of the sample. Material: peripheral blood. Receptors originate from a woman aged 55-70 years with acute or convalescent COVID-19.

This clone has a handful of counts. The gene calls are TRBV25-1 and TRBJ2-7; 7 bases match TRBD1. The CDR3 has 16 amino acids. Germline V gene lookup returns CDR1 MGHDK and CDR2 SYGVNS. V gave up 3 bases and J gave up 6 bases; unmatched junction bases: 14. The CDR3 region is CASSDEGTVTGSEQYF. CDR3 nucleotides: TGTGCCAGCAGTGATGAAGGGACAGTCACTGGGAGCGAGCAGTACTTC.

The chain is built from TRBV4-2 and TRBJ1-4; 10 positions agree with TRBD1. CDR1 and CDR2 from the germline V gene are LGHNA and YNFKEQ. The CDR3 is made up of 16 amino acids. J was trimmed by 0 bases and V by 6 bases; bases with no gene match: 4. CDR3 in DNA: TGTGCCAGCAGAGCGACAGGGGGCGCAACTAATGAAAAACTGTTTTTT. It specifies CASRATGGATNEKLFF.

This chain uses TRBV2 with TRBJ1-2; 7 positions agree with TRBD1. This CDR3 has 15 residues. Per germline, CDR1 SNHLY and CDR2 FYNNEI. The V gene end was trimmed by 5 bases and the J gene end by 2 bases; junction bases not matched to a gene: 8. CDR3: CASSLLRDSNYGYTF. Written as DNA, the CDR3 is TGTGCCAGCAGTTTGCTCAGGGACAGCAACTATGGCTACACCTTC. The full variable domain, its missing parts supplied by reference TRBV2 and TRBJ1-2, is EPEVTQTPSHQVTQMGQEVILRCVPISNHLYFYWYRQILGQKVEFLVSFYNNEISEKSEIFDDQFSVERPDGSNFTLKIRSTKLEDSAMYFCASSLLRDSNYGYTFGSGTRLTVV.

The DNA of the CDR3 is TGTGCCAGCAGCTCCCCACTAGGGAGGAGGGGACTCTCTGGAAACACCATATATTTT. Translation gives CASSSPLGRRGLSGNTIYF. This chain links TRBV9 with TRBJ1-3; a weak D match, TRBD1 (5 bases). The germline V and J ends were trimmed by 4 bases and 0 bases, with 23 bases remaining between them. The CDR3 contains 19 residues. Looked up from germline, CDR1 is SGDLS and CDR2 is YYNGEE.

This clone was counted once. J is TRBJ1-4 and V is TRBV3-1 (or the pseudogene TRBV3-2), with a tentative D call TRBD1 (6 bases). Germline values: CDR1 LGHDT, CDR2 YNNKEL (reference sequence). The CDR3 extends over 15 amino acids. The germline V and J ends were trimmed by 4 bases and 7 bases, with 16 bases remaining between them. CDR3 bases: TGTGCCAGCAGCCTGCTCGGGACACTGGGTGAAAAACTGTTTTTT. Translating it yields CASSLLGTLGEKLFF.

The CDR3 loop reads CASSSRGQGPYNEQFF. The CDR3 coding sequence is TGTGCCAGCAGCTCGAGAGGACAGGGACCTTACAATGAGCAGTTCTTC. V and J are TRBV11-1 and TRBJ2-1, with TRBD1 matching 8 bases. CDR3 size: 16 residues. V was clipped by 4 bases and J by 4 bases; unmatched bases: 9. The germline gives CDR1 SGHAT, CDR2 FQDESV (reference sequence).

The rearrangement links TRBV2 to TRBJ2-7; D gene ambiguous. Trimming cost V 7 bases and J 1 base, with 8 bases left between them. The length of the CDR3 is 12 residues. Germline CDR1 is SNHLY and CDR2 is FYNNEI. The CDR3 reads CASTSESYEQYF. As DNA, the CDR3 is TGTGCCAGCACGAGCGAGTCCTACGAGCAGTACTTC.

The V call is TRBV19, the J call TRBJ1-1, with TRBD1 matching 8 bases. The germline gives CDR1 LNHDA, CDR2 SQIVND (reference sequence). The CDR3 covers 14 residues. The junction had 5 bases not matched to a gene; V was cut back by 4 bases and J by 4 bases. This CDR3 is CASSNQGAGTEAFF. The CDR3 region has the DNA TGTGCCAGTAGTAACCAGGGGGCGGGCACTGAAGCTTTCTTT.

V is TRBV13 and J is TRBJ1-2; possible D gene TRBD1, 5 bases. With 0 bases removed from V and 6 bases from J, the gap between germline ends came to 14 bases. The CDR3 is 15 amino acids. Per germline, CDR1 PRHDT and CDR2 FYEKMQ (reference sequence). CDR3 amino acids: CASSLGQGFQDGYTF. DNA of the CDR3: TGTGCCAGCAGCTTAGGGCAGGGTTTCCAGGATGGCTACACCTTC.

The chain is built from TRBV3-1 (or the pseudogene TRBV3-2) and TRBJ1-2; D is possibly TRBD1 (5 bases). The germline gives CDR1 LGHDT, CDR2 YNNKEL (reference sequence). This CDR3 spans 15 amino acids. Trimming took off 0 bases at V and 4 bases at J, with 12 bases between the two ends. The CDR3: CASSQDQGSGYGYTF. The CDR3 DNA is TGTGCCAGCAGCCAAGATCAGGGTTCCGGCTATGGCTACACCTTC.

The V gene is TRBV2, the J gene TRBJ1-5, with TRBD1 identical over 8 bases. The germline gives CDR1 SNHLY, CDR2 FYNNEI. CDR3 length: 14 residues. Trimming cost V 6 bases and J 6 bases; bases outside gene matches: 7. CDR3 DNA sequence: TGTGCCAGCAGCGCGGGACAGGAAGGTCAGCCCCAGCATTTT. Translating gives CASSAGQEGQPQHF.

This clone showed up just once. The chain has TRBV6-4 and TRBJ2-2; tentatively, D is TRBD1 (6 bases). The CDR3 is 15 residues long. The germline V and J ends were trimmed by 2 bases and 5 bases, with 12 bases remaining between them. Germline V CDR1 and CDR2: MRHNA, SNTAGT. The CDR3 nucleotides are TGTGCCAGCAGTGACCAGGGGCTGGGGACCGGGGAGCTGTTTTTT. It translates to CASSDQGLGTGELFF.

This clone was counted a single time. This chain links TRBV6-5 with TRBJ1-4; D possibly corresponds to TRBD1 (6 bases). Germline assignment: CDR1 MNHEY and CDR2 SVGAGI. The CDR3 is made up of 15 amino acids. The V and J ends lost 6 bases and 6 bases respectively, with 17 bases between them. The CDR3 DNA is TGTGCCAGCAGCCGGGACATTTTGGGGTATGAAAAACTGTTTTTT. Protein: CASSRDILGYEKLFF.

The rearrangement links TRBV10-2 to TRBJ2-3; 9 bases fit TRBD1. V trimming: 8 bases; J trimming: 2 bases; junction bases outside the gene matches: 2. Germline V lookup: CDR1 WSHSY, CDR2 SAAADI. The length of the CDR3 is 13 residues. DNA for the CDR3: TGCGCCAGCGGACAGGGGAACACAGATACGCAGTATTTT. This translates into CASGQGNTDTQYF.

The CDR3: CASSERGRDEQFF. As DNA, the CDR3 is TGTGCCAGTAGTGAGCGGGGTAGAGATGAGCAGTTCTTC. The chain is built from TRBV19 and TRBJ2-1, with TRBD2 matching over 7 bases. The germline V gene encodes CDR1 LNHDA and CDR2 SQIVND (reference sequence). Trimming removed 5 bases from V and 8 bases from J; junction bases left unmatched: 6. The CDR3 contains 13 residues. Using reference TRBV19 and TRBJ2-1 for the parts outside the CDR3, the full variable domain is DGGITQSPKYLFRKEGQNVTLSCEQNLNHDAMYWYRQDPGQGLRLIYYSQIVNDFQKGDIAEGYSVSREKKESFPLTVTSAQKNPTAFYLCASSERGRDEQFFGPGTRLTVL.

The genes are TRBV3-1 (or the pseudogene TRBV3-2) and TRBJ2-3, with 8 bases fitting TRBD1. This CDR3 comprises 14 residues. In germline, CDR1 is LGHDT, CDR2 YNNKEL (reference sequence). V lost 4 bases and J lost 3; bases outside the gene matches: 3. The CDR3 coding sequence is TGTGCCAGCAGCCTCAGGGGGCCGACAGATACGCAGTATTTT. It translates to CASSLRGPTDTQYF.

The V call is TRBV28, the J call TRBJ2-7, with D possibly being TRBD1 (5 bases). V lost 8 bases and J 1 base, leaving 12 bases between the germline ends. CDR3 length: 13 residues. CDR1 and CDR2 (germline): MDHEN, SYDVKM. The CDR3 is CASFSGQSYEQYF. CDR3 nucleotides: TGTGCCAGCTTCTCAGGGCAGTCCTACGAGCAGTACTTC.

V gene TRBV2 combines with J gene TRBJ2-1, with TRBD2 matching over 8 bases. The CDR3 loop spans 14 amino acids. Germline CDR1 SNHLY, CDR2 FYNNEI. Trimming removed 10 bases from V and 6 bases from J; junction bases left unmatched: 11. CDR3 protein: CAKKGSGAFNEQFF. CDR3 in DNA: TGTGCCAAAAAGGGTAGCGGGGCCTTCAATGAGCAGTTCTTC.

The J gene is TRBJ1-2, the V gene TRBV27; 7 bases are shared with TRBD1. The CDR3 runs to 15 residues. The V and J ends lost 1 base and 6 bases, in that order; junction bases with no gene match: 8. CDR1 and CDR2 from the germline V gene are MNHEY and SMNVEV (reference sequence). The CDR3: CASSLLTGSTHGYTF. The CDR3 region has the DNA TGTGCCAGCAGTTTATTGACAGGGAGTACCCATGGCTACACCTTC.

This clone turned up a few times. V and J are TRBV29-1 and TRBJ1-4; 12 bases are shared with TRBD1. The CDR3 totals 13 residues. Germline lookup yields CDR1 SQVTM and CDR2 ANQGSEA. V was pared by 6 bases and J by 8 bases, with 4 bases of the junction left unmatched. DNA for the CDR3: TGCAGCGTCCGCGGGACAGGGGGCGAAAAACTGTTTTTT. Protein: CSVRGTGGEKLFF.

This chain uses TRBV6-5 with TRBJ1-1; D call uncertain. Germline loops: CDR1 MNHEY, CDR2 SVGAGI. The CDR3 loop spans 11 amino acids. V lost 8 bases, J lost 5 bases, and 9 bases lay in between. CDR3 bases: TGTGCCAGCCGAGGGTTTACTGAAGCTTTCTTT. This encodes CASRGFTEAFF.

The CDR3 nucleotides are TGTGCCAGCAGCTCCCGACAGTACTCCTACGAGCAGTACTTC. This gives the protein CASSSRQYSYEQYF. The chain combines TRBV7-6 with TRBJ2-7; D possibly corresponds to TRBD1 (5 bases). Trimming took 4 bases from V and 0 from J, leaving 10 bases between them. Germline values: CDR1 SGHVS, CDR2 FNYEAQ. The CDR3 sequence is 14 residues long.

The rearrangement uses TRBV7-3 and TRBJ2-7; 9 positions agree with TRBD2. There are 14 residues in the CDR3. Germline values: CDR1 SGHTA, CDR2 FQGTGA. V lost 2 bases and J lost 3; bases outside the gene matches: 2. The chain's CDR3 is CASSLGAGGYEQYF. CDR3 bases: TGTGCCAGCAGCTTAGGAGCGGGAGGCTACGAGCAGTACTTC.

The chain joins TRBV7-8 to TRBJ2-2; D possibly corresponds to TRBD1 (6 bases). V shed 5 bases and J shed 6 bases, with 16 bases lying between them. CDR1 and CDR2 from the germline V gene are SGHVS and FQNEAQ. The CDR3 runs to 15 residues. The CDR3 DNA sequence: TGTGCCAGCAGCGGGGGCCTCCCAGACCCCGGGGAGCTGTTTTTT. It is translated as CASSGGLPDPGELFF.

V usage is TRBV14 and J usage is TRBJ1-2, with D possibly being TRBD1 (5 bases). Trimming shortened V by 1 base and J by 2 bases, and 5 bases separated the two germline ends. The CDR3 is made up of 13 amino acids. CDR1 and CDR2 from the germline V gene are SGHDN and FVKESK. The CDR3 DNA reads TGTGCCAGCAGCCAAGGACAGAACTATGGCTACACCTTC. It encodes CASSQGQNYGYTF.